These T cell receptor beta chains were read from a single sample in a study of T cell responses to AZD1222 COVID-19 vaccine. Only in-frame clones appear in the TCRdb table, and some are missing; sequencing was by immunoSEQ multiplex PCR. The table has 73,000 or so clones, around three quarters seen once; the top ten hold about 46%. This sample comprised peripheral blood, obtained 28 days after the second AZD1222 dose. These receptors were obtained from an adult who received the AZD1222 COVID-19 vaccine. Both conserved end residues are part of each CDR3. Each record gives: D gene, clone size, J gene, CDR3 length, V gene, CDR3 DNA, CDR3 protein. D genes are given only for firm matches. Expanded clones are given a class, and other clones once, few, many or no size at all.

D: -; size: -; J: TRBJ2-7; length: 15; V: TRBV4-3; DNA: TGCGCCAGCAGCCAAGTTTGGGCCAGGGAAGGCGAGCAGTACTTC; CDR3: CASSQVWAREGEQYF
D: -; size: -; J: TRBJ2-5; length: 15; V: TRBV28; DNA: TGTGCCAGCAGTTTTTATCGTTCGGGACAAGAGACCCAGTACTTC; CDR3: CASSFYRSGQETQYF
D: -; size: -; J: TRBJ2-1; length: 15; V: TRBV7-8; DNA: TGTGCCAGCAGCTTAGGTCAGGGGGGCTACAATGAGCAGTTCTTC; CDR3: CASSLGQGGYNEQFF
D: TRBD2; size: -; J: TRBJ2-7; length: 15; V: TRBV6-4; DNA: TGTGCCAGCAGTGAGGTGACTAGCGGGCCCTACGAGCAGTACTTC; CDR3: CASSEVTSGPYEQYF
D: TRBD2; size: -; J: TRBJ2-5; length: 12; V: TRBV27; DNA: TGTGCCAGCGCGGAGCGGGGAGAGACCCAGTACTTC; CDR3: CASAERGETQYF
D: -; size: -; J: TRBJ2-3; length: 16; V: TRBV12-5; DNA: TGTGCTAGTGGTTTGCTCCGGGGAGGGGGCGCAGATACGCAGTATTTT; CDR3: CASGLLRGGGADTQYF
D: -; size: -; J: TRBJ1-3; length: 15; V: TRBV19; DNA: TGTGCCAGTAGTATCGGCGGGATGGCTGGAAACACCATATATTTT; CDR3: CASSIGGMAGNTIYF
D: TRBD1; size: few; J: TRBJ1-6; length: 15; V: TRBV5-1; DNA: TGCGCCAGCAGTTATTTACAGGGGGCAGGTTCACCCCTCCACTTT; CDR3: CASSYLQGAGSPLHF
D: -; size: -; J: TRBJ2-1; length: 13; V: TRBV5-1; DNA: TGCGCCAGCAGTTTGGGGCCGGGATCGGAGCAGTTCTTC; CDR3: CASSLGPGSEQFF
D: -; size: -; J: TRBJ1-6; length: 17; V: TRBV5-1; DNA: TGCGCCAGCAGCAGACAGCCGGCCTCTTCCTATAATTCACCCCTCCACTTT; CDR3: CASSRQPASSYNSPLHF
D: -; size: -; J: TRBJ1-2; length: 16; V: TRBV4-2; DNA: TGTGCCAGCCACACTACGAATACAGGCCGAGCTGTGGGCTACACCTTC; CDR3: CASHTTNTGRAVGYTF
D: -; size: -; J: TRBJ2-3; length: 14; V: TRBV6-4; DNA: TGTGCCAGCAGCCGGGACTCCCTCCCAGATACGCAGTATTTT; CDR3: CASSRDSLPDTQYF
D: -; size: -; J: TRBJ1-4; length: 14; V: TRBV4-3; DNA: TGCGCCAGCAGCCAAGATTCCCACCCGACTATACTGTTTTTT; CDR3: CASSQDSHPTILFF
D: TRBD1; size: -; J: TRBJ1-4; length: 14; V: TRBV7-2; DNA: TGTGCCAGCAGCCCTGACAGGGGCGGAGAAAAACTGTTTTTT; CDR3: CASSPDRGGEKLFF
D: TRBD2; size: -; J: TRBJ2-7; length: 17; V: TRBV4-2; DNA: TGTGCCAGCAGCCCAAGAAATGGGCGGGAGCCGACCTACGAGCAGTACTTC; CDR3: CASSPRNGREPTYEQYF
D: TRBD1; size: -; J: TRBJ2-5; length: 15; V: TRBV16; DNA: TGTGCCAGCAGCCCCGGGACAGGGGTAGGAGAGACCCAGTACTTC; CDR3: CASSPGTGVGETQYF
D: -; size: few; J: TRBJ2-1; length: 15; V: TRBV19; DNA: TGTGCCAGTAGTATAAAGGTCGCGGAAAACAATGAGCAGTTCTTC; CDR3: CASSIKVAENNEQFF
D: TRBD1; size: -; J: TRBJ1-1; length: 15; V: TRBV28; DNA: TGTGCCAGCAGTGAACAGACAGGGATCTACACTGAAGCTTTCTTT; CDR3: CASSEQTGIYTEAFF
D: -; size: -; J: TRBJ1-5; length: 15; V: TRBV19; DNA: TGTGCCAGTACTACAGGGAGCAGGAGCAATCAGCCCCAGCATTTT; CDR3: CASTTGSRSNQPQHF
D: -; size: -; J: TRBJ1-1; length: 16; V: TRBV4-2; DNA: TGTGCCAGCAGCCAAGACCGGACGGGTTTGAACACTGAAGCTTTCTTT; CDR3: CASSQDRTGLNTEAFF
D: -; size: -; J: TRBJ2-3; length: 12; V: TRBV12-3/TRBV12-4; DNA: TGTGCCAGCAGTTTTTTACCAGATACGCAGTATTTT; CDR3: CASSFLPDTQYF
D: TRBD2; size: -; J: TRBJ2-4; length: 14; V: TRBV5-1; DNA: TGCGCCAGCAGCTGGCGGGGGGCGGCCGAGGAGCTGTACTTC; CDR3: CASSWRGAAEELYF
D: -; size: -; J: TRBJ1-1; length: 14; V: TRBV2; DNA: TGTGCCAGCAGTGAAGCGGGGGGGGATACTGAAGCTTTCTTT; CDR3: CASSEAGGDTEAFF
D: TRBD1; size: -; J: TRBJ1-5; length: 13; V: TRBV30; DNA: TGTGCCTGGAGTGGACAGGGGGACCAGCCCCAGCATTTT; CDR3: CAWSGQGDQPQHF
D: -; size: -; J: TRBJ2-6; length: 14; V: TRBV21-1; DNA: TGTGCCAGCAGAGAGGACTCTGGGGCCAACGTCCTGACTTTC; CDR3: CASREDSGANVLTF
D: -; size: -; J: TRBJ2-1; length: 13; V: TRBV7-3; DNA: TGTGCCAGCAGCTCAGTGGGCCGCAATGAGCAGTTCTTC; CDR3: CASSSVGRNEQFF